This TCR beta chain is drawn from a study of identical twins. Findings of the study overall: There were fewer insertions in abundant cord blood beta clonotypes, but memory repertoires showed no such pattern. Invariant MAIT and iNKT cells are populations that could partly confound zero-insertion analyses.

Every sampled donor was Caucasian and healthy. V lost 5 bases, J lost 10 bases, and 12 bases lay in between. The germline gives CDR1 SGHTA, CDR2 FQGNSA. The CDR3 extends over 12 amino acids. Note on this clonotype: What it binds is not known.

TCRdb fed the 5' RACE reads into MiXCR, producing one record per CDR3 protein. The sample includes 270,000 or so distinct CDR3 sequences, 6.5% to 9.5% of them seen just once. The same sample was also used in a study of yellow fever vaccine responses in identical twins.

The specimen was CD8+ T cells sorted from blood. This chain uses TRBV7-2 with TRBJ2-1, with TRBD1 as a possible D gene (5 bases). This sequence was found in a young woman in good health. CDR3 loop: CASSPPTDEQFF. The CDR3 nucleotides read TGTGCCAGCAGCCCGCCGACAGACGAGCAGTTCTTC.